The text below deals with one T cell receptor beta chain. This clone has just a few counts. Its cognate antigen has yet to be identified. No base qualities exist here, and no much larger clone lies one base off it. The germline V gene (reference sequence) specifies SEHNR as CDR1 and FQNEAQ as CDR2. The CDR3 covers 13 residues, taking in both the cysteine and the phenylalanine. The retained sequence is limited to the CDR3, 39 bases, with the frame set at the first base. Trimming takes 4 bases from V and 3 bases from J, and the germline ends sit 9 bases apart. The source of the sample is a study of T cells after posttransplantation cyclophosphamide (dated by TCRdb to the mid-2010s). In terms of the full investigation: Using TRB sequencing, the study followed how the T cell repertoire rebuilt after myeloablative bone marrow transplantation with posttransplantation cyclophosphamide given as GVHD prophylaxis. Public TRB sequences were searched against a database of over 3,000 sequences associated with responses to pathogens, tumor antigens, self-antigens and alloantigens. Antigen receptor sequencing covered samples from roughly 40 PTCy-treated patients and around 15 of their related bone marrow donors. TRB sequencing was performed on blood from all 35 or so PTCy patients with 1-year posttransplant specimens. Because TRA and TRB clonality correlated tightly in several samples, later TCR analyses were limited to TRB. Up to about 3 additional blood samples from 2 to 5.2 years after transplant were also TRB-sequenced in 3 patients, as was pretransplant blood from a handful of patients. The paper's findings and limits, for the study overall: At 1-2 months, donor-recipient similarity was low but rose over the first year, and the later blood repertoires were often dominated by donor CD8+ memory clones. The TRB repertoires of T cells infiltrating skin or the GI tract showed only limited overlap with the TRB repertoires found in blood. Across over 40 patients, TRB clonality was highly associated with recipient CMV seropositivity and CMV reactivation, and PTCy diversity was similar to diversity in CNI/methotrexate controls.

TRB sequencing was run on genomic DNA with either the immunoSEQ assay at survey resolution or the hsTCRB kit. In the original analysis: The immunoSEQ software handled initial read processing, and the LymphoSeq R package was used for repertoire analyses. Clonality was computed as 1 minus normalized Shannon entropy; Gini coefficient was also calculated for each TRB dataset. Phenotypes of unsorted samples were inferred by mapping TRB sequences from sorted subsets of the recipient or donor onto unsorted samples of the same recipient. Here the immuneACCESS table is served through TCRdb, limited to in-frame sequences with V and J called. Missing clones are a known gap in these copies; in checked studies unresolved V genes cover under half, and the rest lacks a known reason. V, J and clone size derive from that table, while D and trimming were established from the DNA sequence. The data for this sample show tens of thousands of clones, each detected more than once. Together, the top ten hold approximately 6.7% of the sample.

Peripheral blood samples were provided by related bone marrow donors on the day of marrow donation. Peripheral blood and bone marrow mononuclear cells were isolated by Ficoll-Hypaque density centrifugation and were cryopreserved. The sequencing input was PBMCs. The TCR sequence derives from a woman between 45 and 60 years old in good health and a related stem cell transplant donor. This sequence uses TRBV7-9 and TRBJ2-5; TRBD1 is a weak D gene call, 6 bases matching. At the DNA level, the sequence is TGTGCCAGCAGCTATCGGACAGAAGAGACCCAGTACTTC. Its protein reads: CASSYRTEETQYF.